What follows are 23 T cell receptor beta chains derived from one specimen sequenced in a study of cytomegalovirus exposure and HLA in healthy donors (dated by TCRdb to the late 2010s). The library was produced with the immunoSEQ multiplex PCR assay. The clones in this table, taken by TCRdb from immuneACCESS, are in-frame only. Not every clone is retained; where verified, under half of the shortfall comes from an unresolved V gene, and the cause of the rest is unknown. The sample yields 150,000 to 200,000 clones; 86% were counted once. In total, the top ten clones hold around 1.6% of the sample. The sequencing sample was made of PBMCs. These receptor sequences come from a woman aged 18-29 years in good health and CMV-seronegative.

The chain combines TRBV10-1 with TRBJ2-3, with D uncertain. Germline CDR1 reads WNHNN; CDR2 reads SYGVQD (reference sequence). CDR3 length: 13 residues. V lost 5 bases, J lost 2 bases, and 8 bases lay in between. The CDR3 loop is CASSSIYTDTQYF. The CDR3 nucleotides read TGCGCCAGCAGTTCAATCTACACAGATACGCAGTATTTT.

The V call is TRBV19, the J call TRBJ2-7, with 9 positions matching TRBD1. CDR1 and CDR2 (germline): LNHDA, SQIVND (reference sequence). The junction had 10 bases not matched to a gene; V was cut back by 9 bases and J by 4 bases. The CDR3 has 14 amino acids. The CDR3 nucleotides are TGTGCCAGCACAACGGGACAGGGCCCTTACGAGCAGTACTTC. Translation gives CASTTGQGPYEQYF. Full variable domain (rest looked up from reference TRBV19 and TRBJ2-7): DGGITQSPKYLFRKEGQNVTLSCEQNLNHDAMYWYRQDPGQGLRLIYYSQIVNDFQKGDIAEGYSVSREKKESFPLTVTSAQKNPTAFYLCASTTGQGPYEQYFGPGTRLTVT.

J is TRBJ2-7 and V is TRBV19, with TRBD1 matching over 10 bases. Looked up from germline, CDR1 is LNHDA and CDR2 is SQIVND (reference sequence). V trimming: 8 bases; J trimming: 5 bases; junction bases outside the gene matches: 3. The CDR3 consists of 12 residues. This chain's CDR3 is CASSDRGHEQYF. The DNA for the CDR3 is TGTGCCAGTTCAGACAGGGGGCACGAGCAGTACTTC.

This chain connects TRBV29-1 to TRBJ2-7, with a tentative D call TRBD2 (5 bases). CDR1 and CDR2 from the germline V gene are SQVTM and ANQGSEA. The CDR3 spans 13 residues. Trimming removed 1 base from V and 3 bases from J, with 10 bases in between. CDR3 protein: CSVEGVGSYEQYF. The CDR3 bases are TGCAGCGTTGAAGGGGTGGGGAGCTACGAGCAGTACTTC.

The chain recombines TRBV5-1 with TRBJ1-3; D remains ambiguous. CDR3 length equals 15 residues. Germline V gives CDR1 SGHRS, CDR2 YFSETQ. Trimming shortened V by 4 bases and J by 1 base, and 12 bases separated the two germline ends. The CDR3 protein is CASSPDGGSGNTIYF. Written as DNA, the CDR3 is TGCGCCAGCAGCCCGGACGGAGGTTCTGGAAACACCATATATTTT.

This clone was counted once. The V call is TRBV7-6, the J call TRBJ1-1, with a tentative D call TRBD1 (6 bases). Germline assignment: CDR1 SGHVS and CDR2 FNYEAQ. The length of the CDR3 is 14 residues. V lost 5 bases, J lost 7 bases, and 17 bases lay in between. As DNA, the CDR3 is TGTGCCAGCAGCCCCCGGAACAGGGACGGTGAAGCTTTCTTT. Translating it yields CASSPRNRDGEAFF.

This chain joins TRBV2 and TRBJ2-2; TRBD1 matches at 10 bases. The CDR3 totals 14 residues. From germline, CDR1 is SNHLY and CDR2 FYNNEI. V shed 7 bases and J 5 bases; nucleotides not matched to a gene: 4. DNA for the CDR3: TGTGCCAGCATCGGACAGGGGGAGACCGGGGAGCTGTTTTTT. This sequence encodes CASIGQGETGELFF.

DNA of the CDR3: TGTGCCAGTAGTGATGCCAGGGGCCAAATGGGTGATGAAGCTTTCTTT. Its translation: CASSDARGQMGDEAFF. The chain joins TRBV19 to TRBJ1-1; D may be TRBD1 (6 bases). Trimming shortened V by 5 bases and J by 7 bases, and 23 bases separated the two germline ends. Per germline, CDR1 LNHDA and CDR2 SQIVND (reference sequence). The CDR3 length is 16 residues.

This chain links TRBV27 with TRBJ1-4; D gene unclear. Trimming shortened V by 3 bases and J by 7 bases, and 12 bases separated the two germline ends. Germline CDR1 is MNHEY and CDR2 is SMNVEV (reference sequence). There are 14 residues in the CDR3. CDR3 in amino acids: CASSLGRMGEKLFF. CDR3 bases: TGTGCCAGCAGTTTGGGGAGGATGGGTGAAAAACTGTTTTTT.

V is TRBV5-1 and J is TRBJ2-7, with 7 bases identical to TRBD1. V dropped 1 base and J dropped 4; count of bases not matched to a gene: 5. Germline V gene sequence: CDR1 SGHRS, CDR2 YFSETQ. The CDR3 contains 14 residues. CDR3 DNA: TGCGCCAGCAGCTTGAAGGGACAGAGTTACGAGCAGTACTTC. This translates into CASSLKGQSYEQYF.

This clone has more than one count but fewer than ten. V gene TRBV10-1 combines with J gene TRBJ2-1; D perhaps matches TRBD1 (6 bases). V shed 7 bases and J shed 7 bases, with 23 bases lying between them. The CDR3 covers 16 residues. The germline CDR1 and CDR2 sequences are WNHNN and SYGVQD (reference sequence). The CDR3 loop reads CASNRDNSFPENEQFF. CDR3 DNA: TGCGCCAGCAATCGGGACAACAGCTTCCCCGAGAATGAGCAGTTCTTC.

The V call is TRBV9, the J call TRBJ1-1, with TRBD1 as a possible D gene (6 bases). The CDR3 runs to 13 residues. Germline V gene lookup returns CDR1 SGDLS and CDR2 YYNGEE. The V end was cut by 0 bases, the J end by 7 bases, with 10 bases between. Here the CDR3 reads CASSVAQGLEAFF. The CDR3 DNA is TGTGCCAGCAGCGTAGCACAGGGCCTTGAAGCTTTCTTT. The full variable domain, completed using reference TRBV9 and TRBJ1-1, is DSGVTQTPKHLITATGQRVTLRCSPRSGDLSVYWYQQSLDQGLQFLIQYYNGEERAKGNILERFSAQQFPDLHSELNLSSLELGDSALYFCASSVAQGLEAFFGQGTRLTVV.

J is TRBJ2-7 and V is TRBV2; D not resolved. CDR3 length: 11 residues. CDR1 SNHLY and CDR2 FYNNEI come from the germline V gene. With 8 bases removed from V and 4 bases from J, the gap between germline ends came to 9 bases. CDR3 sequence (DNA): TGTGCCAGCTCTACGCCGTACGAGCAGTACTTC. Protein product: CASSTPYEQYF.

CDR3 sequence (DNA): TGTGCCAGCACCCAGACTAGCGGGATCCAAGAGACCCAGTACTTC. Its translation: CASTQTSGIQETQYF. This chain joins TRBV5-4 and TRBJ2-5; 11 bases are a match to TRBD2. Germline CDR1 reads SGHNT; CDR2 reads YYREEE (reference sequence). The junction had 5 bases not matched to a gene; V was cut back by 6 bases and J by 1 base. The CDR3 totals 15 residues.

The chain combines TRBV14 with TRBJ1-4, with D maybe TRBD1 (5 bases). This CDR3 spans 13 amino acids. Germline assignment: CDR1 SGHDN and CDR2 FVKESK. V was shortened by 0 bases and J by 7 bases, with 6 bases between the two germline ends. CDR3: CASSQDQGEKLFF. For the CDR3, the DNA is TGTGCCAGCAGCCAAGATCAGGGTGAAAAACTGTTTTTT.

The chain carries TRBV19 and TRBJ1-4; 8 bases fit TRBD1. The trim removed 5 bases at V and 7 bases at J, leaving 9 bases unmatched. Germline CDR1 is LNHDA and CDR2 is SQIVND (reference sequence). The CDR3 runs to 15 residues. Written as DNA, the CDR3 is TGTGCCAGTAGTTCAGAACAGGGGGTTAGTGAAAAACTGTTTTTT. This sequence encodes CASSSEQGVSEKLFF.

The chain couples TRBV5-8 to TRBJ2-2; 7 bases match TRBD1. The CDR3 totals 15 residues. Germline V CDR1 and CDR2: SGHTS, YDEGEE. The junction had 5 bases not matched to a gene; V was cut back by 3 bases and J by 3 bases. In DNA form, the CDR3 reads TGTGCCAGCAGCTCTTTACAGGGGTACACCGGGGAGCTGTTTTTT. Translation gives CASSSLQGYTGELFF.

V usage is TRBV14 and J usage is TRBJ1-2, with TRBD1 matching over 7 bases. Germline V lookup: CDR1 SGHDN, CDR2 FVKESK. J gave up 4 bases and V 4 bases, and 6 bases lay outside the gene matches. The CDR3 is 14 residues long. The CDR3 is CASSLLGQAYGYTF. Here the CDR3 DNA reads TGTGCCAGCAGCCTGCTCGGACAGGCCTATGGCTACACCTTC.

The V gene is TRBV5-1, the J gene TRBJ1-1, with 7 bases identical to TRBD1. CDR1 is SGHRS, CDR2 YFSETQ, per germline. The V gene end was trimmed by 3 bases and the J gene end by 0 bases; junction bases not matched to a gene: 2. This CDR3 has 14 residues. The CDR3 DNA sequence: TGCGCCAGCAGCTGGGGACAGTTGAACACTGAAGCTTTCTTT. Its protein is CASSWGQLNTEAFF.

V gene TRBV10-3 combines with J gene TRBJ1-5, with TRBD1 as a possible D gene (5 bases). Germline CDR1 is ENHRY and CDR2 is SYGVKD. The CDR3 has 13 amino acids. Trimming removed 7 bases from V and 6 bases from J, with 13 bases in between. In nucleotides, the CDR3 is TGTGCCATCACCGCCCAGGGTGGTCAGCCCCAGCATTTT. Protein product: CAITAQGGQPQHF.

V and J are TRBV10-3 and TRBJ2-3; the match to TRBD2 covers 7 bases. V lost 4 bases to trimming and J lost 0 bases; unmatched junction nucleotides: 7. Germline assignment: CDR1 ENHRY and CDR2 SYGVKD. This CDR3 is built from 16 residues. The CDR3 is CAISVVFSGSTDTQYF. In DNA, the CDR3 is TGTGCCATCAGTGTTGTTTTTAGCGGGAGCACAGATACGCAGTATTTT.

The rearrangement uses TRBV25-1 and TRBJ2-2; the match to TRBD2 covers 10 bases. The CDR3 has 14 residues. Germline V gene sequence: CDR1 MGHDK, CDR2 SYGVNS. After removal of 6 bases from V and 9 bases from J, the junction contained 7 bases not matched to a gene. As DNA, the CDR3 is TGTGCCAGCAGGTCAGCGGGGGGGCCCCGGGAGCTGTTTTTT. Its protein product is CASRSAGGPRELFF. The full variable domain, rest sourced from reference TRBV25-1 and TRBJ2-2, is EADIYQTPRYLVIGTGKKITLECSQTMGHDKMYWYQQDPGMELHLIHYSYGVNSTEKGDLSSESTVSRIRTEHFPLTLESARPSHTSQYLCASRSAGGPRELFFGEGSRLTVL.

This chain links TRBV19 with TRBJ2-7; D unclear. Germline CDR1 LNHDA, CDR2 SQIVND (reference sequence). V lost 2 bases and J lost 5, with 10 bases in between. This CDR3 comprises 13 residues. CDR3 in amino acids: CASSIRHRNEQYF. DNA for the CDR3: TGTGCCAGTAGTATAAGACACCGCAACGAGCAGTACTTC.